This TCR beta chain originates from a study of CD8+ T cells in alopecia areata. It was cDNA, reverse transcribed from extracted RNA, that served as the sequencing template. Data came from immunoSEQ multiplex PCR; TCRdb stores just in-frame clones and leaves some out. The table has approximately 150,000 clones, 75% to 90% seen once. The CDR3 has 12 residues. From germline, CDR1 is MNHEY and CDR2 SMNVEV (reference sequence). The investigators collected lesional scalp punch biopsies and peripheral blood from alopecia areata patients. The V gene is TRBV27, the J gene TRBJ2-5; 7 bases align to TRBD1. The J call is uncertain, as TRBJ2-7 better fits the DNA end. The sequence came from a human donor with alopecia areata. The source material was CD8+ T cells sorted from blood, sampled at week 0. CDR3 region: CASRTGYSEQYF. The CDR3 bases are TGTGCCAGCAGGACAGGGTACTCCGAGCAGTACTTC.